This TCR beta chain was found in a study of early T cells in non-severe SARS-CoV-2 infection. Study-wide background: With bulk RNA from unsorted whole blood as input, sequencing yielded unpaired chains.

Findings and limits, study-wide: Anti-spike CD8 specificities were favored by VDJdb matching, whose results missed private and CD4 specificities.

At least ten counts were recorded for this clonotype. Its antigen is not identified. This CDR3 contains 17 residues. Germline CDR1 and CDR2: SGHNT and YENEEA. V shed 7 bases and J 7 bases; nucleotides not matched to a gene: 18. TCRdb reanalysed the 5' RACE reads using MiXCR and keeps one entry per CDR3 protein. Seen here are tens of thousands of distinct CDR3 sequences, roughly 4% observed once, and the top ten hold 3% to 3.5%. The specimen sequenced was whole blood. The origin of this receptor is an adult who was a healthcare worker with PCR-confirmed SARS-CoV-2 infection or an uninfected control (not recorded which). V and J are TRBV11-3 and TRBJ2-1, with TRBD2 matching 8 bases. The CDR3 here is CASTSYPAGVWNNEQFF. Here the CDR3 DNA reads TGTGCCAGCACCTCTTACCCAGCGGGAGTCTGGAATAATGAGCAGTTCTTC.